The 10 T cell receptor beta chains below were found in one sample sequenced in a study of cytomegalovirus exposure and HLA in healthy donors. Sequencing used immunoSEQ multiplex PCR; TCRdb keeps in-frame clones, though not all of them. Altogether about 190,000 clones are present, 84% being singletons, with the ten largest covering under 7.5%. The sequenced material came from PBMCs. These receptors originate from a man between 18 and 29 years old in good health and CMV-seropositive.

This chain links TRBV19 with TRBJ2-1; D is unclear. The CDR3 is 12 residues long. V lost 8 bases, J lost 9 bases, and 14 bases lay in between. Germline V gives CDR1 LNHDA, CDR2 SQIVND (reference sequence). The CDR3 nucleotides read TGTGCCAGTCTCAAAGACTCTGGTGAGCAGTTCTTC. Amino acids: CASLKDSGEQFF. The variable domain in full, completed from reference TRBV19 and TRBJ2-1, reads DGGITQSPKYLFRKEGQNVTLSCEQNLNHDAMYWYRQDPGQGLRLIYYSQIVNDFQKGDIAEGYSVSREKKESFPLTVTSAQKNPTAFYLCASLKDSGEQFFGPGTRLTVL.

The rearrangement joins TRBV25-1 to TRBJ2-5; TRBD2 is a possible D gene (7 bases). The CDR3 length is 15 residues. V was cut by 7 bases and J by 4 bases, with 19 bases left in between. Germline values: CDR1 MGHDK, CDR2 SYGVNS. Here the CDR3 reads CASNPGRGMRETQYF. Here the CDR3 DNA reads TGTGCCAGCAACCCAGGGAGGGGGATGAGAGAGACCCAGTACTTC.

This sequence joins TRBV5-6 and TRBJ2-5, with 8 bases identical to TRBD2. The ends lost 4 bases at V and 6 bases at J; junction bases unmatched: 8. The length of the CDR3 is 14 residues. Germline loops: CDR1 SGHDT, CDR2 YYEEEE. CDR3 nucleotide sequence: TGTGCCAGCAGCCCTCGGGGGGGCCTGAAGACCCAGTACTTC. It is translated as CASSPRGGLKTQYF.

CDR3 coding DNA: TGCGCCAGCAGCCAAGTGGGCGGGAGGCGTCCCTACGAGCAGTACTTC. Residues: CASSQVGGRRPYEQYF. This sequence joins TRBV4-1 and TRBJ2-7; 8 positions match TRBD2. Trimming cost V 1 base and J 2 bases; bases outside gene matches: 7. Germline V gene sequence: CDR1 MGHRA, CDR2 YSYEKL. The CDR3 totals 16 residues.

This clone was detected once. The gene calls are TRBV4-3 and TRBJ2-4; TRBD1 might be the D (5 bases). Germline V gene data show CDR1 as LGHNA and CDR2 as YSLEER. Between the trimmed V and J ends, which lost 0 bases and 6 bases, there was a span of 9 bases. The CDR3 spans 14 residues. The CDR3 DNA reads TGCGCCAGCAGCCAAGAAGGCCAGGGAAACATTCAGTACTTC. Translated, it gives CASSQEGQGNIQYF.

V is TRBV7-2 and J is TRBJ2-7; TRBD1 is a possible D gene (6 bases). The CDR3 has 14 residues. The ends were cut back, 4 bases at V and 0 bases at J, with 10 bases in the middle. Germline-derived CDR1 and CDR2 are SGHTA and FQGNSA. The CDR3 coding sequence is TGTGCCAGCAGCTCGGGACATAGCTCCTACGAGCAGTACTTC. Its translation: CASSSGHSSYEQYF.

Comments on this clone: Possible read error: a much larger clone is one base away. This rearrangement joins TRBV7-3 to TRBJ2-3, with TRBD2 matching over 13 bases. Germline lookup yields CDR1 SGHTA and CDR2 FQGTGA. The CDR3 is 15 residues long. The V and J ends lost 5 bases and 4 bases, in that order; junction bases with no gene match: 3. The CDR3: CASSPGLAGADTQYF. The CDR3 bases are TGTGCCAGCAGCCCTGGACTAGCGGGAGCAGATACGCAGTATTTT. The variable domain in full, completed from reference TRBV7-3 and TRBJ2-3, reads GAGVSQTPSNKVTEKGKYVELRCDPISGHTALYWYRQSLGQGPEFLIYFQGTGAADDSGLPNDRFFAVRPEGSVSTLKIQRTERGDSAVYLCASSPGLAGADTQYFGPGTRLTVL.

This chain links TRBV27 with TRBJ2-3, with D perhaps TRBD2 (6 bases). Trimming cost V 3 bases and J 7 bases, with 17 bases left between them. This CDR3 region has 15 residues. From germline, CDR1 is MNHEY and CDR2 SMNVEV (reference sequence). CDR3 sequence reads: CASSFAGLAQHTQYF. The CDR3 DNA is TGTGCCAGCAGTTTTGCGGGGCTAGCCCAACATACGCAGTATTTT.

The CDR3 protein is CASSLPIPPYEQYF. The CDR3 nucleotides are TGTGCCAGCAGTTTGCCTATCCCCCCCTACGAGCAGTACTTC. V gene TRBV28 combines with J gene TRBJ2-7; the D is unclear. V was clipped by 3 bases and J by 2 bases, with 11 bases between them. The CDR3 is 14 residues long. Germline V gives CDR1 MDHEN, CDR2 SYDVKM.

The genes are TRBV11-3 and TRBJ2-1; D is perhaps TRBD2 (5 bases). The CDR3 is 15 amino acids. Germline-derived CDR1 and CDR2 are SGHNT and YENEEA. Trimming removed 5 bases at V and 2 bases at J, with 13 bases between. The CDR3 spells CASSPRSGTYNEQFF. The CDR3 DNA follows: TGTGCCAGCAGCCCACGCAGCGGAACCTACAATGAGCAGTTCTTC. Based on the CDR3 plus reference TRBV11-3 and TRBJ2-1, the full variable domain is EAGVVQSPRYKIIEKKQPVAFWCNPISGHNTLYWYLQNLGQGPELLIRYENEEAVDDSQLPKDRFSAERLKGVDSTLKIQPAELGDSAVYLCASSPRSGTYNEQFFGPGTRLTVL.